This T cell receptor beta chain comes out of a study of T-cell memory formation after mild COVID-19. Germline-derived CDR1 and CDR2 are SQVTM and ANQGSEA. This CDR3 contains 15 residues. The V end lost 4 bases, the J end lost 3 bases, and 18 bases lay between the germline ends. TCRdb re-derived calls from the 5' RACE reads in MiXCR, one entry per CDR3 protein. Here the sample spans roughly 610,000 distinct CDR3 sequences, 15% to 20% being singletons. The sequenced sample was PBMCs or a T cell subset sorted from them (not recorded which). The receptor was derived from an adult woman who had mild COVID-19 (a few samples of this study predate the infection). Cell type and time point are not known. The genes are TRBV29-1 and TRBJ1-1; D not certain. CDR3 loop: CSVGAPERGDTEAFF. In nucleotides, the CDR3 is TGCAGCGTTGGAGCCCCTGAACGGGGAGACACTGAAGCTTTCTTT.